This TCR beta chain was sequenced during a study of sequential checkpoint blockade in melanoma (dated 2019 in TCRdb). Context from the whole study: Patients were randomized 1:1 to first-line nivolumab followed by ipilimumab (arm A) or ipilimumab followed by nivolumab (arm B). Maintenance nivolumab came after each of the two trial sequences.

Spanning cysteine to phenylalanine, the CDR3 consists of 13 amino acids. Only the CDR3 part of the read is kept: 39 bases, read in frame from the first base. V is reduced by 6 bases and J by 6 bases, leaving a spacing of 15 bases between them. Reading the germline V gene gives CDR1 ENHRY and CDR2 SYGVKD. What this sample's treatment or condition label stands for: randomized to nivolumab then ipilimumab (arm A) or the reverse (arm B). No trial patient had received prior DNA-damaging chemotherapy. Thawed PBMCs were sorted on a FACS Aria II flow cytometer to isolate live CD3+CD8+ cells negative for CD19 and CD56. CheckMate 064, a randomized, open-label phase II trial of sequential checkpoint blockade, was the source of the samples, all of which came from patients with melanoma. Peripheral blood mononuclear cells were collected by leukapheresis, purified with Ficoll-Paque, and frozen in human serum with approximately 10% DMSO. Immediately after sorting, the purity of sorted blood CD3+CD8+ cells was verified to be >95%, after which DNA was extracted.

The immunoSEQ Assay was used to immunosequence TCRbeta CDR3 regions from genomic DNA. Genomic DNA was amplified by bias-controlled multiplex PCR before high-throughput sequencing. Regarding the original processing steps: To quantify the absolute abundance of each unique TCRbeta CDR3 region, the sequences were collapsed and filtered. Clonality, defined as 1 minus Pielou's evenness, was calculated using productive rearrangements only. Clones with significantly greater frequencies in on-treatment versus baseline samples were identified using a previously published method. TCRdb mirrors the immuneACCESS table, restricted to in-frame sequences. Some clones are absent from its copies; in checked studies, under half trace to an unresolved V gene, and the reason for the others is unknown. D and trimming come from the DNA, and the V and J calls and clone size come from that table. The sample table lists under 20,000 clones, 80% of them with a count of one. The ten largest account for 10% to 15% of the sample.

Comment on this clone: The specificity of this receptor is unknown. Base qualities are missing; no much larger clone stands one base away.

The study at large found these results: Larger, independent patient cohorts are needed to validate the response-prediction model that combines TCR metrics and mutation burden.

This clonotype was obtained from a human donor with melanoma. In this chain, TRBV10-3 is recombined with TRBJ2-7, and possibly TRBD1, on 5 matching bases. The source was CD8+ T cells sorted from blood (inferred from file names), collected from a patient given nivolumab and ipilimumab in sequence. The sequenced DNA is TGTGCCATCAGGCAGGGAACACTGGTCGAGCAGTACTTC. The resulting protein is CAIRQGTLVEQYF.